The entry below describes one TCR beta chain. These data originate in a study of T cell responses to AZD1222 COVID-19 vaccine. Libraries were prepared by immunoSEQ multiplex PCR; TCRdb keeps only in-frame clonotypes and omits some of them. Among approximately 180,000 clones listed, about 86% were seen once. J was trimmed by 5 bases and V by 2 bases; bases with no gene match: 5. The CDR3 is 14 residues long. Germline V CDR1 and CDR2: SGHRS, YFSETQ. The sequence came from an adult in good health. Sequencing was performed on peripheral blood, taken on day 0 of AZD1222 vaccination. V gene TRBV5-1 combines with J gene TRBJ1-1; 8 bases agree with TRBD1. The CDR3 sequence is CASSFGQGETEAFF. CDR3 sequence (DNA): TGCGCCAGCAGCTTTGGACAGGGAGAAACTGAAGCTTTCTTT.